This entry lists 14 T cell receptor beta chains sequenced from one sample in a study of cytomegalovirus exposure and HLA in healthy donors. Vbeta (60) and Jbeta (13) primers were used in the PCR. The data were produced by immunoSEQ multiplex PCR, yet TCRdb's version contains in-frame clones alone and is incomplete. The data hold approximately 150,000 clones, with 60% to 80% observed a single time. What was sequenced was PBMCs. These receptors all stem from a man aged 18 to 30 in good health and CMV-seropositive.

This clone was seen a handful of times. V gene TRBV7-3 combines with J gene TRBJ2-7, with 11 bases fitting TRBD2. CDR1 SGHTA and CDR2 FQGTGA come from the germline V gene. After removal of 2 bases from V and 2 bases from J, the junction contained 8 bases not matched to a gene. The CDR3 contains 17 residues. The CDR3 loop reads CASSLAPPTSGTYEQYF. DNA of the CDR3: TGTGCCAGCAGCTTAGCCCCTCCGACTAGCGGGACCTACGAGCAGTACTTC.

This chain links TRBV6-1 with TRBJ2-2, with D perhaps TRBD2 (6 bases). The CDR3 contains 16 residues. V was shortened by 4 bases and J by 1 base, with 13 bases between the two germline ends. The V gene's germline CDR1 is MNHNS and CDR2 SASEGT. CDR3 nucleotides: TGTGCCAGCAGTGGATCGTGGCGGGAGAACACCGGGGAGCTGTTTTTT. Translation: CASSGSWRENTGELFF.

CDR3 amino acids: CASSLFEAGLQAHEQFF. In DNA, the CDR3 is TGTGCCAGCAGCTTATTCGAAGCAGGCCTCCAGGCCCATGAGCAGTTCTTC. The rearrangement links TRBV7-9 to TRBJ2-1; no firm D call. The ends were cut back, 2 bases at V and 8 bases at J, with 22 bases in the middle. Per germline, CDR1 SEHNR and CDR2 FQNEAQ (reference sequence). The length of the CDR3 is 17 residues. Drawing the rest from reference TRBV7-9 and TRBJ2-1, the complete variable domain is DTGVSQNPRHKITKRGQNVTFRCDPISEHNRLYWYRQTLGQGPEFLTYFQNEAQLEKSRLLSDRFSAERPKGSFSTLEIQRTEQGDSAMYLCASSLFEAGLQAHEQFFGPGTRLTVL.

The chain uses TRBV7-2 and TRBJ1-5; D is perhaps TRBD1 (5 bases). V lost 4 bases, J lost 7 bases, and 14 bases lay in between. CDR1 SGHTA and CDR2 FQGNSA come from the germline V gene. The CDR3 contains 14 residues. The CDR3 region is CASSSRDSLQPQHF. CDR3 in DNA: TGTGCCAGCAGCTCTCGAGACAGTTTACAGCCCCAGCATTTT.

The chain is built from TRBV7-8 and TRBJ2-7, with D possibly being TRBD2 (6 bases). This CDR3 has 11 amino acids. Germline CDR1 SGHVS, CDR2 FQNEAQ. The V end was cut by 9 bases, the J end by 5 bases, with 11 bases between. The CDR3 DNA reads TGTGCCAGTGGAGGGACCCACGAGCAGTACTTC. It yields the protein CASGGTHEQYF. Full variable domain (remainder filled in from reference TRBV7-8 and TRBJ2-7): GAGVSQSPRYKVAKRGQDVALRCDPISGHVSLFWYQQALGQGPEFLTYFQNEAQLDKSGLPSDRFFAERPEGSVSTLKIQRTQQEDSAVYLCASGGTHEQYFGPGTRLTVT.

The V call is TRBV9, the J call TRBJ1-3, with 7 bases lining up with TRBD1. The J segment lost 4 bases and the V segment lost 3 bases, leaving 13 bases of the junction unmatched. The length of the CDR3 is 17 residues. In germline, CDR1 is SGDLS, CDR2 YYNGEE. CDR3 nucleotide sequence: TGTGCCAGCAGCGAGGGGGCCCGAGGGGACGGCGGAAACACCATATATTTT. It codes for CASSEGARGDGGNTIYF. The variable domain in full, completed from reference TRBV9 and TRBJ1-3, reads DSGVTQTPKHLITATGQRVTLRCSPRSGDLSVYWYQQSLDQGLQFLIQYYNGEERAKGNILERFSAQQFPDLHSELNLSSLELGDSALYFCASSEGARGDGGNTIYFGEGSWLTVV.

In its sample, this clone was seen once. This sequence joins TRBV30 and TRBJ1-1; unclear D gene. CDR3 length: 13 residues. Trimming removed 0 bases from V and 1 base from J, with 6 bases in between. Germline V CDR1 and CDR2: GTSNPN, SVGIG (reference sequence). The CDR3 coding sequence is TGTGCCTGGAGTGTGAACGGGAACACTGAAGCTTTCTTT. Translation gives CAWSVNGNTEAFF.

Points on this clone: Germline is not matched at one junction end, which may reflect a read error. The chain uses TRBV7-9 and TRBJ2-7; 7 nucleotides line up with TRBD2. Looked up from germline, CDR1 is SEHNR and CDR2 is FQNEAQ (reference sequence). This CDR3 comprises 14 residues. This chain's CDR3 is CASSLGAGTVHSLF. Written as DNA, the CDR3 is TGTGCCAGCAGCTTAGGAGCGGGAACGGTCCATTCCCTTTTC.

The chain recombines TRBV7-2 with TRBJ2-1; 8 bases match TRBD2. Germline values: CDR1 SGHTA, CDR2 FQGNSA. V shed 0 bases, J shed 7 bases, and the junction held 2 bases outside the gene matches. CDR3 length equals 14 residues. CDR3 sequence (DNA): TGTGCCAGCAGCTTAGCCGGCGGGAGGAATGAGCAGTTCTTC. Protein product: CASSLAGGRNEQFF.

The rearrangement joins TRBV10-3 to TRBJ2-7; 8 nucleotides line up with TRBD2. V shed 8 bases and J 0 bases; nucleotides not matched to a gene: 6. The germline V gene encodes CDR1 ENHRY and CDR2 SYGVKD. The CDR3 loop spans 14 amino acids. The chain's CDR3 is CAIRTSGASYEQYF. Written as DNA, the CDR3 is TGTGCCATCCGAACTAGCGGTGCCTCCTACGAGCAGTACTTC.

CDR3 bases: TGTGCCAGCAGCACACTAGGCCCCGCAGATACGCAGTATTTT. Residues: CASSTLGPADTQYF. The chain couples TRBV27 to TRBJ2-3; possible D gene TRBD2, 5 bases. The CDR3 covers 14 residues. The V gene's germline CDR1 is MNHEY and CDR2 SMNVEV (reference sequence). V shed 6 bases and J shed 4 bases, with 14 bases lying between them.

J is TRBJ1-5 and V is TRBV18; tentatively, D is TRBD1 (5 bases). V was pared by 3 bases and J by 7 bases, with 16 bases between. The CDR3 runs 15 residues. Germline CDR1 and CDR2: KGHSH and LQKENI. CDR3 residues: CASSPEQAFMQPQHF. The DNA for the CDR3 is TGTGCCAGCTCACCTGAACAGGCGTTTATGCAGCCCCAGCATTTT.

This chain uses TRBV28 with TRBJ2-5, with TRBD2 identical over 8 bases. The V segment lost 3 bases and the J segment 3 bases; nucleotides outside the gene matches: 9. CDR1 and CDR2 from the germline V gene are MDHEN and SYDVKM. The CDR3 runs 16 residues. The CDR3 reads CASSFVSLAGKETQYF. Here the CDR3 DNA reads TGTGCCAGCAGTTTTGTGTCTCTAGCGGGTAAAGAGACCCAGTACTTC.

This chain uses TRBV10-3 with TRBJ1-1, with D maybe TRBD1 (6 bases). V was shortened by 6 bases and J by 2 bases, with 13 bases between the two germline ends. This CDR3 has 14 amino acids. Germline CDR1 and CDR2: ENHRY and SYGVKD. The CDR3 region has the DNA TGTGCCATCAGCACAGGGATTGGTAACACTGAAGCTTTCTTT. This encodes CAISTGIGNTEAFF.